These 17 T cell receptor beta chains originate from one sample sequenced in a study of blood T cells in healthy people across ages. A sample-barcoded 5' primer and a J-beta primer mix were used in a second PCR of roughly 7 to 12 cycles. TCRdb fed the 5' RACE reads into MiXCR, producing one record per CDR3 protein. Of 800,000 to 1,300,000 distinct CDR3 sequences listed, roughly 24% are singletons. The sample also formed part of further work on T cells of mothers and their children.

Sequenced sample: blood. The receptor set was obtained from a girl aged 2-9 years in good health.

The rearrangement links TRBV29-1 to TRBJ2-1; D call uncertain. V lost 5 bases and J lost 0, with 11 bases in between. CDR1 and CDR2 from the germline V gene are SQVTM and ANQGSEA. This CDR3 has 14 residues. The CDR3 protein is CSVSQLLSYNEQFF. The DNA of the CDR3 is TGCAGCGTTTCTCAACTACTCTCCTACAATGAGCAGTTCTTC.

This clonotype turned up a few times. The rearrangement links TRBV5-1 to TRBJ2-1, with D tentatively TRBD1 (5 bases). V dropped 0 bases and J dropped 8 bases, with 12 bases sitting between them. The germline V gene has CDR1 SGHRS and CDR2 YFSETQ. The CDR3 sequence is 14 residues long. CDR3 DNA sequence: TGCGCCAGCAGCTTGGTAGGGGATGTCGATGAGCAGTTCTTC. It yields the protein CASSLVGDVDEQFF.

The rearrangement joins TRBV27 to TRBJ1-2, with 7 nucleotides matching TRBD1. The CDR3 has 17 residues. The germline V gene encodes CDR1 MNHEY and CDR2 SMNVEV (reference sequence). V gave up 5 bases and J gave up 4 bases; unmatched junction bases: 16. The CDR3 is CASSPSPTGRRLYGYTF. The CDR3, as DNA: TGTGCCAGCAGTCCATCGCCGACAGGGAGAAGGCTCTATGGCTACACCTTC.

This clonotype appeared a few times. The rearrangement uses TRBV5-1 and TRBJ2-1, with D maybe TRBD2 (5 bases). CDR3 size: 14 residues. The V and J ends lost 3 bases and 4 bases respectively, with 11 bases between them. Germline assignment: CDR1 SGHRS and CDR2 YFSETQ. CDR3 coding DNA: TGCGCCAGCAGCTGGGAGACTACTTACAATGAGCAGTTCTTC. This sequence encodes CASSWETTYNEQFF.

The chain uses TRBV4-2 and TRBJ1-1; maybe TRBD1 (6 bases). Germline-derived CDR1 and CDR2 are LGHNA and YNFKEQ. The V gene lost 1 base and the J gene lost 1 base, with 10 bases spanning the gap. The CDR3 runs to 15 residues. The CDR3 nucleotides are TGTGCCAGCAGCCAAGTTTTGGGGGCGAACACTGAAGCTTTCTTT. Translation gives CASSQVLGANTEAFF.

The chain links TRBV29-1 to TRBJ1-2, with D possibly matching TRBD1 (6 bases). Germline assignment: CDR1 SQVTM and CDR2 ANQGSEA. V lost 0 bases and J 2 bases, leaving 16 bases between the germline ends. The CDR3 is 16 amino acids. The CDR3, as DNA: TGCAGCGTTGAAGATCCCGTCAGTACAGGGAACTATGGCTACACCTTC. It is translated as CSVEDPVSTGNYGYTF.

This clonotype showed up just a few times. The V gene is TRBV29-1, the J gene TRBJ2-7; D may be TRBD1 or TRBD2 (5 bases each). CDR1 and CDR2 (germline): SQVTM, ANQGSEA. This CDR3 has 14 residues. Between the trimmed V and J ends, which lost 7 bases and 2 bases, there was a span of 18 bases. The CDR3: CSARDGADTYEQYF. The CDR3 region has the DNA TGCAGCGCCCGGGACGGGGCGGATACCTACGAGCAGTACTTC.

This clonotype was detected a few times. The genes are TRBV5-5 and TRBJ2-7; 7 bases map to TRBD1. Trimming at V came to 2 bases and at J to 2 bases, leaving 4 bases not matched to a gene. Germline V CDR1 and CDR2: SGHKS, YYEKEE (reference sequence). This CDR3 contains 14 residues. The CDR3: CASSFGQATYEQYF. The DNA for the CDR3 is TGTGCCAGCAGCTTTGGACAGGCGACCTACGAGCAGTACTTC.

The table lists this clonotype with a few counts. The chain recombines TRBV4-3 with TRBJ2-1; 11 bases line up with TRBD2. Germline assignment: CDR1 LGHNA and CDR2 YSLEER. Germline trimming cut 1 base from V and 3 bases from J; bases unmatched to any gene: 2. This CDR3 is built from 16 residues. CDR3 nucleotides: TGCGCCAGCAGCCAAGCGACTAGCGGGGTCTACAATGAGCAGTTCTTC. This sequence encodes CASSQATSGVYNEQFF.

The chain recombines TRBV6-5 with TRBJ1-2, with TRBD1 matching 7 bases. This CDR3 comprises 13 residues. The junction had 9 bases not matched to a gene; V was cut back by 6 bases and J by 8 bases. Germline CDR1 reads MNHEY; CDR2 reads SVGAGI. The CDR3 DNA sequence: TGTGCCAGCAGCCAGGGGGAGGGGAGAGGCTACACCTTC. Protein product: CASSQGEGRGYTF.

This clonotype was picked up a small number of times. The chain joins TRBV3-1 to TRBJ1-1; no clear D gene. There are 14 residues in the CDR3. Deletions cut 0 bases from V and 2 bases from J, with 7 bases between. CDR1 and CDR2 from the germline V gene are LGHDT and YNNKEL (reference sequence). CDR3 in amino acids: CASSQDIGNTEAFF. The DNA of the CDR3 is TGTGCCAGCAGCCAAGATATAGGTAACACTGAAGCTTTCTTT.

V gene TRBV28 combines with J gene TRBJ2-7, with 7 positions matching TRBD1. The CDR3 is 15 residues long. Germline V gene lookup returns CDR1 MDHEN and CDR2 SYDVKM. V was pared by 6 bases and J by 6 bases, with 14 bases of the junction left unmatched. CDR3 nucleotides: TGTGCCAGCAGGGACCCGGGACAGAGCTTCTGCGAGCAGTACTTC. This encodes CASRDPGQSFCEQYF.

The gene calls are TRBV2 and TRBJ1-2; the D gene is possibly TRBD1 (5 bases). Trimming left V 4 bases short and J 8 bases short, with 14 bases between. Germline lookup yields CDR1 SNHLY and CDR2 FYNNEI. The CDR3 consists of 13 residues. CDR3 region: CASSVPTEGGYTF. For the CDR3, the DNA is TGTGCCAGCAGTGTACCGACAGAGGGCGGCTACACCTTC.

V is TRBV28 and J is TRBJ2-1; weak D call: TRBD2 (6 bases). Looked up from germline, CDR1 is MDHEN and CDR2 is SYDVKM. This CDR3 is 15 amino acids long. The V end lost 3 bases, the J end lost 3 bases, and 12 bases lay between the germline ends. Written as DNA, the CDR3 is TGTGCCAGCAGTTTTAAGCGGGCCCGCTACAATGAGCAGTTCTTC. The encoded protein is CASSFKRARYNEQFF.

This clonotype was detected ten times or more. The chain has TRBV18 and TRBJ1-3; 10 bases line up with TRBD1. Germline values: CDR1 KGHSH, CDR2 LQKENI. V shed 5 bases, J shed 4 bases, and the junction held 8 bases outside the gene matches. There are 16 residues in the CDR3. CDR3 nucleotide sequence: TGTGCCAGCTCAACGTCAATGACAGGGGGCGGAAACACCATATATTTT. Encoded protein: CASSTSMTGGGNTIYF.

A few counts support this clonotype. This chain uses TRBV12-3 or TRBV12-4 with TRBJ2-1, with D perhaps given as TRBD1 or TRBD2 (6 bases each). V was clipped by 6 bases and J by 5 bases, with 20 bases between them. The CDR3 runs 16 residues. The CDR3 bases are TGTGCCAGCAGCTCTATCCGGGACGGGGGCCACAATGAGCAGTTCTTC. Its translation is CASSSIRDGGHNEQFF.

V usage is TRBV27 and J usage is TRBJ2-5; D possibly corresponds to TRBD1 (5 bases). The DNA end lines up better with TRBJ2-7; the J call may be wrong. CDR3 length: 14 residues. Germline V gene data show CDR1 as MNHEY and CDR2 as SMNVEV (reference sequence). CDR3 nucleotides: TGTGCCAGCAGTTACCAGGGCTCGGGCTACGAGCAGTACTTC. It specifies CASSYQGSGYEQYF.